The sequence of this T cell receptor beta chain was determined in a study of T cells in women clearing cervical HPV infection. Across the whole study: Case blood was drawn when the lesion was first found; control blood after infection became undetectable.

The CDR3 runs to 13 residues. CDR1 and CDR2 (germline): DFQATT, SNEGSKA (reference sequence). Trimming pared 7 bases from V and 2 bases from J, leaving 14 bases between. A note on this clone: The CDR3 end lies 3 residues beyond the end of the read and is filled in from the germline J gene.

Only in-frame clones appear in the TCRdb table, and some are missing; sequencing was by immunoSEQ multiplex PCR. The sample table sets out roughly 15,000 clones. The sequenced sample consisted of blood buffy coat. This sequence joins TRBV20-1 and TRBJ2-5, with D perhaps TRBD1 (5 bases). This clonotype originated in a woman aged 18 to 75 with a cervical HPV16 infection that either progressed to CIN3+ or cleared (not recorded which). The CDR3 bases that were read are TGCAGTGGAAAGACAGCGTATCAAGAGACC. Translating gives CSGKTAYQET. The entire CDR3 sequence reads CSGKTAYQETQYF.